These T cell receptor beta chains were read from a single sample in a study of blood T cells in healthy people across ages. In TCRdb, the 5' RACE reads were re-called with MiXCR into one record per CDR3 protein. The sample includes 1.5 million to 2 million distinct CDR3 sequences, less than 50% seen only once; the top ten take less than 2.5%. The sequencing input was blood. The receptors stem from a woman in her thirties or forties in good health. CDR3s include the opening cysteine and the closing phenylalanine or tryptophan. Each record gives: J gene, D gene, V gene, clone size, CDR3 DNA, CDR3 protein. A D gene is named only where the DNA matches it firmly. A row's size may be missing; if present it is once, few, many or a size class.

>TRBJ2-5|TRBD2|TRBV2|.
TGTGCCAGCACTAAACTAGCGGGGGCGTACCAAGAGACCCAGTACTTC
CASTKLAGAYQETQYF
>TRBJ2-3|.|TRBV18|many
TGTGCCAGCTCACCACCCGGCTTGACAAGTCGAACCACAGATACGCAGTATTTT
CASSPPGLTSRTTDTQYF
>TRBJ2-1|TRBD2|TRBV4-1|few
TGCGCCAGCAGCCAAGATGGGCGGGGGGGCCTCAATGAGCAGTTCTTC
CASSQDGRGGLNEQFF
>TRBJ1-6|TRBD1|TRBV20-1|.
TGCAGTGCTACCTTCGCGGGACAGTCGATAGTCCTCCACTTT
CSATFAGQSIVLHF
>TRBJ2-5|.|TRBV20-1|.
TGCAGTGCTAAAACTAACCAAGAGACCCAGTACTTC
CSAKTNQETQYF
>TRBJ2-6|.|TRBV24-1|once
TGTGCCACCAGTACCAACGCAGGGGGGGCTTCTGGGGCCAACGTCCTGACTTTC
CATSTNAGGASGANVLTF
>TRBJ1-2|.|TRBV12-3/TRBV12-4|.
TGTGCCAGCAGTTTATTCGGACAGAGAAGTGTGGGCTACACCTTC
CASSLFGQRSVGYTF
>TRBJ1-6|TRBD1|TRBV12-3/TRBV12-4|.
TGTGCCAGCAGACGGGGACAGGGAGAATCACCCCTCCACTTT
CASRRGQGESPLHF
>TRBJ1-1|.|TRBV12-3/TRBV12-4|.
TGTGCCAGCAGCCCCCGCCGTGGAAACACTGAAGCTTTCTTT
CASSPRRGNTEAFF
>TRBJ1-1|TRBD1|TRBV4-3|.
TGCGCCAGCAGCCAAGCTAGGACAGGGTACACTGAAGCTTTCTTT
CASSQARTGYTEAFF
>TRBJ2-7|.|TRBV6-5|.
TGTGCCAGCAGTTCCCCGGGGAGGGGGCAATACGAGCAGTACTTC
CASSSPGRGQYEQYF
>TRBJ1-4|.|TRBV15|.
TGTGCCACCAGGCAAGCTAATGAAAAACTGTTTTTT
CATRQANEKLFF
>TRBJ2-5|TRBD1|TRBV27|.
TGTGCCAGCAGGGGACAGGGGTATAAGCAAGAGACCCAGTACTTC
CASRGQGYKQETQYF
>TRBJ1-2|.|TRBV12-3/TRBV12-4|.
TGTGCCAGCAGTTTAAGGGGAAGAAGGGGCTACACCTTC
CASSLRGRRGYTF
>TRBJ1-2|TRBD1|TRBV6-5|.
TGTGCCAGCAGTTACTCCTTACCGGGACAGGGGTATGGCTACACCTTC
CASSYSLPGQGYGYTF
>TRBJ2-1|.|TRBV6-1|.
TGTGCCAGCAGTGAAGACAGGATATACAATGAGCAGTTCTTC
CASSEDRIYNEQFF
>TRBJ2-7|TRBD1|TRBV6-2/TRBV6-3|.
TGTGCCAGCAGTTACGCGGGACAGGGGAACGAGCAGTACTTC
CASSYAGQGNEQYF
>TRBJ1-2|.|TRBV6-5|once
TGTGCCAGCAGCTCCCGGGACAAATGGGGTGGCTACACCTTC
CASSSRDKWGGYTF
>TRBJ2-1|TRBD1|TRBV5-6|.
TGTGCCAGCAGCTGGGGGACAGGCAATGAGCAGTTCTTC
CASSWGTGNEQFF
>TRBJ2-2|.|TRBV7-8|.
TGTGCCAGCAGCCAGGTGGGGAGCACCGGGGAGCTGTTTTTT
CASSQVGSTGELFF
>TRBJ2-1|.|TRBV10-3|.
TGTACCATCACCCGAGGGGACAATGAGCAGTTCTTC
CTITRGDNEQFF
>TRBJ2-7|.|TRBV4-3|.
TGCGCCAGCAGCCTCCGACAGAGTACTTCCTACGAGCAGTACTTC
CASSLRQSTSYEQYF
>TRBJ2-2|.|TRBV3-1|.
TGTGCCAGCAGCCCAGGACTCGACACCGGGGAGCTGTTTTTT
CASSPGLDTGELFF
>TRBJ1-2|TRBD1|TRBV4-2|.
TGTGCCAGCAGCCAGCTCCTGACAGGGAACTATGGCTACACCTTC
CASSQLLTGNYGYTF
>TRBJ2-5|.|TRBV20-1|.
TGCAGTGCTAGAGACAGGGGTGGGACCCAGTACTTC
CSARDRGGTQYF
>TRBJ2-7|TRBD1|TRBV7-9|.
TGTGCCAGCACCCTAGACAGGGGAGGATACGAGCAGTACTTC
CASTLDRGGYEQYF
>TRBJ2-1|TRBD2|TRBV28|few
TGTGCCAGCACCACCGGGGGGGCCGCCAATGAGCAGTTCTTC
CASTTGGAANEQFF
>TRBJ2-1|.|TRBV6-5|few
TGTGCCAGCAGATCCGGCCCGGGGGAACACAATGAGCAGTTCTTC
CASRSGPGEHNEQFF
>TRBJ2-1|.|TRBV7-6|once
TGTGCCAGCAGCTTAACCCCCCCCGGGGGGCCCTACAATGAGCAGTTCTTC
CASSLTPPGGPYNEQFF
>TRBJ2-1|TRBD2|TRBV12-3/TRBV12-4|few
TGTGCCAGCAGACCAGCGGGGGGGCAAGTGTACGAGCAGTTCTTC
CASRPAGGQVYEQFF
>TRBJ2-1|.|TRBV20-1|.
TGCAGTGCTAGATCCCGGACTACCCATAATGAGCAGTTCTTC
CSARSRTTHNEQFF
>TRBJ1-5|.|TRBV2|.
TGTGCCAGCAGTGAATCAGGGATTAGCAATCAGCCCCAGCATTTT
CASSESGISNQPQHF
>TRBJ2-7|.|TRBV6-2/TRBV6-3|.
TGTGCCAGCAATACTGGGGGGAACGAGCAGTACTTC
CASNTGGNEQYF
>TRBJ2-7|TRBD2|TRBV6-2/TRBV6-3|few
TGTGCCAGCAGTTATCGTTCTGCCGGGGGGGCCCAGTACGAGCAGTACTTC
CASSYRSAGGAQYEQYF
>TRBJ1-2|.|TRBV28|.
TGTGCCAGCAAATCCTCGGAGGTTAACTATGGCTACACCTTC
CASKSSEVNYGYTF
>TRBJ2-7|.|TRBV5-5|.
TGTGCCAGCAGCTTCGACAGGCCCTACGAGCAGTACTTC
CASSFDRPYEQYF
>TRBJ2-1|TRBD2|TRBV5-1|few
TGCGCCAGCAGCTTGGGCAATAGCGGGGGTATTACAATTTCCTACAATGAGCAGTTCTTC
CASSLGNSGGITISYNEQFF
>TRBJ2-7|TRBD2|TRBV6-2/TRBV6-3|few
TGTGCCATCGGGGGACTAGTGCTCTACGAGCAGTACTTC
CAIGGLVLYEQYF
>TRBJ2-3|.|TRBV7-8|.
TGTGCCAGCAGCCCGCAACAGGGTTACACAGATACGCAGTATTTT
CASSPQQGYTDTQYF
>TRBJ2-7|TRBD1|TRBV7-8|.
TGTGCCAGCAGCGTAGGTGGGGACAGGTACGAGCAGTACTTC
CASSVGGDRYEQYF
>TRBJ1-2|.|TRBV20-1|.
TGCAGTGCTAGAGAATCCTATGGCTACACCTTC
CSARESYGYTF
>TRBJ2-7|.|TRBV7-2|few
TGTGCCAGCAGCTTAGCCGGGGGCAGGCTTACCTACGAGCAGTACTTC
CASSLAGGRLTYEQYF
>TRBJ2-5|.|TRBV7-8|few
TGTGCCAGCAGCTTAGGGGGTGTTGTCCAAGAGACCCAGTACTTC
CASSLGGVVQETQYF
>TRBJ2-7|TRBD1|TRBV7-8|few
TGTGCCAGCAGCCCAAGGACCGGGACAGGGAGTTCCTACGAGCAGTACTTC
CASSPRTGTGSSYEQYF
>TRBJ2-3|.|TRBV24-1|.
TGTGCCACCAGTGATTTGTGGCAGGACACAGATACGCAGTATTTT
CATSDLWQDTDTQYF
>TRBJ1-2|TRBD1|TRBV7-8|.
TGTGCCAGCAGCGCGAACAGGGGATACTATGGCTACACCTTC
CASSANRGYYGYTF
>TRBJ1-1|.|TRBV24-1|.
TGTGCCACCAGATCATCCAGGAACACTGAAGCTTTCTTT
CATRSSRNTEAFF
>TRBJ1-4|.|TRBV5-1|.
TGCGCCAGCAGCTTGGGCAGGGACACAACTAATGAAAAACTGTTTTTT
CASSLGRDTTNEKLFF
>TRBJ2-7|.|TRBV5-1|few
TGCGCCAGCAGCTTGGACAGGGCCCACGAGCAGTACTTC
CASSLDRAHEQYF
>TRBJ2-3|.|TRBV7-2|.
TGTGCCAGCAGCCCGTGGGGGGGCAAAGATACGCAGTATTTT
CASSPWGGKDTQYF
>TRBJ2-1|.|TRBV12-3/TRBV12-4|.
TGTGCCAGCAGTTTATTACGGGGGAGTTTCTACAATGAGCAGTTCTTC
CASSLLRGSFYNEQFF
>TRBJ1-2|.|TRBV12-3/TRBV12-4|.
TGTGCCAGCAGCTCCGGGGCCATCCATGGCTACACCTTC
CASSSGAIHGYTF
>TRBJ2-3|TRBD1|TRBV2|.
TGTGCCAGCAGAGGACAGGGGGCTGGCGCAGATACGCAGTATTTT
CASRGQGAGADTQYF
>TRBJ2-1|.|TRBV3-1|few
TGTGCCAGCAGTACCCACCGGGGATATGAGCAGTTCTTC
CASSTHRGYEQFF
>TRBJ2-1|.|TRBV4-2|few
TGTGCCAGCAGCCAGATCCGACCGAATGAGCAGTTCTTC
CASSQIRPNEQFF
>TRBJ2-3|TRBD1|TRBV6-5|few
TGTGCCAGCAGATTACAGGGGGTGGGAACAGATACGCAGTATTTT
CASRLQGVGTDTQYF
>TRBJ2-4|.|TRBV7-2|.
TGTGCCAGCAGCTTAGGTCGTCGGTCCCTAGCCAAAAACATTCAGTACTTC
CASSLGRRSLAKNIQYF
>TRBJ2-7|.|TRBV7-3|.
TGTGCCAGCAGCTCGCACAACAATGAGCAGTACTTC
CASSSHNNEQYF
>TRBJ1-1|.|TRBV5-1|.
TGCGCCAGCAGCCATTCCGGGACAACCGGAGGTAGGGCTTTCTTT
CASSHSGTTGGRAFF
>TRBJ2-3|.|TRBV12-5|few
TGTGCTAGTGGTTTGGCGCGACGTGGAACCTACACAGATACGCAGTATTTT
CASGLARRGTYTDTQYF